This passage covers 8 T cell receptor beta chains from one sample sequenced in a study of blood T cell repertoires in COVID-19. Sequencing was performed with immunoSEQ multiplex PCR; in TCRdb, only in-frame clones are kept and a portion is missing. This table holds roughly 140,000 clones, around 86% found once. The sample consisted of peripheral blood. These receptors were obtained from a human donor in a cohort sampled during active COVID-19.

CDR3 DNA sequence: TGTGCCAGCAGCCAAGTTGCGGGAGGGAACACCGGGGAGCTGTTTTTT. The encoded protein is CASSQVAGGNTGELFF. The chain carries TRBV3-1 (or the pseudogene TRBV3-2) and TRBJ2-2, with 8 nucleotides matching TRBD2. This CDR3 region has 16 residues. Per germline, CDR1 LGHDT and CDR2 YNNKEL (reference sequence). With 1 base clipped from V and 1 base from J, the junction kept 2 bases outside the gene matches.

In nucleotides, the CDR3 is TGTGCCAGCAGCCCCTTTGCAGATACGCAGTATTTT. This codes for CASSPFADTQYF. V gene TRBV7-2 combines with J gene TRBJ2-3; D unclear. V gave up 5 bases and J gave up 4 bases, with 7 bases separating them. Germline values: CDR1 SGHTA, CDR2 FQGNSA. This CDR3 comprises 12 residues. Filled out from reference TRBV7-2 and TRBJ2-3, the complete variable domain reads GAGVSQSPSNKVTEKGKDVELRCDPISGHTALYWYRQSLGQGLEFLIYFQGNSAPDKSGLPSDRFSAERTGGSVSTLTIQRTQQEDSAVYLCASSPFADTQYFGPGTRLTVL.

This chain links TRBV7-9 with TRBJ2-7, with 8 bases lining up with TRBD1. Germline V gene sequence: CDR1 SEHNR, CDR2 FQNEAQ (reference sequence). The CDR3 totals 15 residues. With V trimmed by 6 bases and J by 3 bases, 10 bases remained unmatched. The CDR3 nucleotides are TGTGCCAGCAGTTGGACCGGGACAGGCGACTACGAGCAGTACTTC. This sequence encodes CASSWTGTGDYEQYF.

CDR3 nucleotide sequence: TGTGCCAGCAGTTTATCCGGGACAAGAAATGAAAAACTGTTTTTT. Protein product: CASSLSGTRNEKLFF. The chain combines TRBV28 with TRBJ1-4; a possible D gene is TRBD1 (6 bases). The CDR3 contains 15 residues. Trimming left V 1 base short and J 5 bases short, with 11 bases between. Germline loops: CDR1 MDHEN, CDR2 SYDVKM.

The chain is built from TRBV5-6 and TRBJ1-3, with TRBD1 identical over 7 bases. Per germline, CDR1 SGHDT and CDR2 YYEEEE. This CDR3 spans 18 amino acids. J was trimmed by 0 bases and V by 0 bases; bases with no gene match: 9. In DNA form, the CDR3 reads TGTGCCAGCAGCTTGGGGGGAACAGGGGATTACTCTGGAAACACCATATATTTT. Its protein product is CASSLGGTGDYSGNTIYF.

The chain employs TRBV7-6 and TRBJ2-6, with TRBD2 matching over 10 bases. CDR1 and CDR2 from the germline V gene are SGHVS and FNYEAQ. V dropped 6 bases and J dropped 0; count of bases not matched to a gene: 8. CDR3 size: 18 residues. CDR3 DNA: TGTGCCAGCAGTCGGTTACTAGCGGGAATCTCTGGGGCCAACGTCCTGACTTTC. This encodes CASSRLLAGISGANVLTF.

The CDR3 nucleotides read TGTGCCAGCAGCTTCGGACAGGGAACTGAAGCTTTCTTT. This codes for CASSFGQGTEAFF. The gene calls are TRBV7-9 and TRBJ1-1; 8 bases line up with TRBD1. This CDR3 is 13 amino acids long. With 3 bases clipped from V and 5 bases from J, the junction kept 2 bases outside the gene matches. Germline V gene data show CDR1 as SEHNR and CDR2 as FQNEAQ (reference sequence).

CDR3 residues: CSVKGFLAGGYTF. In nucleotides, the CDR3 is TGCAGCGTTAAAGGGTTTCTAGCAGGTGGCTACACCTTC. This rearrangement joins TRBV29-1 to TRBJ1-2; D is ambiguous. This CDR3 contains 13 residues. In germline, CDR1 is SQVTM, CDR2 ANQGSEA. Trimming took off 5 bases at V and 7 bases at J, with 17 bases between the two ends.